The clone carrying this T cell receptor beta chain was detected only once. The method was immunoSEQ multiplex PCR; TCRdb's version includes in-frame clones alone and lacks a portion of them. Found here are some 400,000 clones, 90% of them singletons; the top ten hold about 7%. The entry originates in a study of blood T cell repertoires in COVID-19. As for the study in general: Both acute and convalescent COVID-19 samples were obtained from the United States, Italy and Spain.

The CDR3 loop spans 16 amino acids. Germline CDR1 and CDR2: LGHNA and YNFKEQ. V was trimmed by 5 bases and J by 0 bases, leaving 11 bases between them. What was sequenced was peripheral blood. The receptor's source is a man aged 18 to 29 with active or convalescent COVID-19. This chain connects TRBV4-2 to TRBJ2-6; TRBD2 might be the D (5 bases). The CDR3 is CASSSSEASGANVLTF. For the CDR3, the DNA is TGTGCCAGCAGCTCCTCGGAGGCCTCTGGGGCCAACGTCCTGACTTTC.